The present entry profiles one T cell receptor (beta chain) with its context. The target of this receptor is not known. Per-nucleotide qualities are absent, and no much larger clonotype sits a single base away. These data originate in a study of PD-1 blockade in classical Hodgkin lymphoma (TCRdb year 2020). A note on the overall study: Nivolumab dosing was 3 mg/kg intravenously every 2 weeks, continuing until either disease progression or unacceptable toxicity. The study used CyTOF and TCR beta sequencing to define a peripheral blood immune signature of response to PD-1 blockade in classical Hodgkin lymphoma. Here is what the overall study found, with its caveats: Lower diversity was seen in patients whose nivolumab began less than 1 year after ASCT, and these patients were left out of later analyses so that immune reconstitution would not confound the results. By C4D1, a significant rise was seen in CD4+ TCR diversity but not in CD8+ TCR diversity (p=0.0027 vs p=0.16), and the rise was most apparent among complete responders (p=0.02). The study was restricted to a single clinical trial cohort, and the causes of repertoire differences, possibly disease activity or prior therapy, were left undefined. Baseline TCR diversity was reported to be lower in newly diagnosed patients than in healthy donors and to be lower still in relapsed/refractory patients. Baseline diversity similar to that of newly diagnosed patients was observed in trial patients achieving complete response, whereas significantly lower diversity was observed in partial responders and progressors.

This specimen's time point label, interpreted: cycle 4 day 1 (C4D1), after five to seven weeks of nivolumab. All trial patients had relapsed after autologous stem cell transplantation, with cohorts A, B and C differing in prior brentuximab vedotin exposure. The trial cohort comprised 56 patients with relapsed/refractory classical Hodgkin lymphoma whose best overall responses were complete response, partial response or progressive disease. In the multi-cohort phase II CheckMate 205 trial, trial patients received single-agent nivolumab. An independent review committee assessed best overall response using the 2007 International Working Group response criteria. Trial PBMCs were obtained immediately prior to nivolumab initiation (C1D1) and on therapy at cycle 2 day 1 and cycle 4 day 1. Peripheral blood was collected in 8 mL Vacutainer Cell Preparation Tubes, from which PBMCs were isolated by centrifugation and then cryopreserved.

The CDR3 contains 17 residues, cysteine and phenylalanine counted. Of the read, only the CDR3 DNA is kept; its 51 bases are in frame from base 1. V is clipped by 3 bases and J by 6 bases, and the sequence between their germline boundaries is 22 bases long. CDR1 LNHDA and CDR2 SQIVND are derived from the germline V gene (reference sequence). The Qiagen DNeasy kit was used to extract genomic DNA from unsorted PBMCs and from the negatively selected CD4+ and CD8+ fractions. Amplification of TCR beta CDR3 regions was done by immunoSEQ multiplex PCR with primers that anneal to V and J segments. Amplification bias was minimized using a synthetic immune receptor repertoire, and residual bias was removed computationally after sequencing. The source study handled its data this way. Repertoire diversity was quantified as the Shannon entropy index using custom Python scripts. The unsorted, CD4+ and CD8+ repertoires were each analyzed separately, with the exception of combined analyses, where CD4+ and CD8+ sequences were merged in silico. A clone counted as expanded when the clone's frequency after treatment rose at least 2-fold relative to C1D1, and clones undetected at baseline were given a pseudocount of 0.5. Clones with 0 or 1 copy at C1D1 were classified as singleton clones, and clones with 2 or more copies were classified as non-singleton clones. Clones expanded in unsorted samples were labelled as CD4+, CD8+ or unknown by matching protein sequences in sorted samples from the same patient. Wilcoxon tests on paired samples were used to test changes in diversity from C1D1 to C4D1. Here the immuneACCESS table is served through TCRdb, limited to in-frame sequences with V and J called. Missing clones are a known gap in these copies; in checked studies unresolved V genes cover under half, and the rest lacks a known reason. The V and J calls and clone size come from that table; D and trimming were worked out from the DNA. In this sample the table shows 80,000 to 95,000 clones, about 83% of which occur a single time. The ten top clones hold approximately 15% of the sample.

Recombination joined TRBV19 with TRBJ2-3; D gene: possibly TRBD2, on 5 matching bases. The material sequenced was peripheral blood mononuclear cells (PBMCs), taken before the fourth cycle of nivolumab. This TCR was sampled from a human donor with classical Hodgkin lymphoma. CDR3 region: CASSIQASQVGVDTQYF. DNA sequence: TGTGCCAGTAGTATTCAAGCCTCGCAGGTCGGGGTGGATACGCAGTATTTT.